This is a list of T cell receptor beta chains from one sample in a study of identifying expanded T cells in peripheral blood. The data were produced by immunoSEQ multiplex PCR, yet TCRdb's version contains in-frame clones alone and is incomplete. There are about 94,000 clones in the sample; 88% occur only once, and approximately 5% lies in the top ten. The sequencing input was blood. Receptors originate from a person aged 18 to 75 in good health. CDR3s include the opening cysteine and the closing phenylalanine or tryptophan. Each record gives: J gene, V gene, D gene, clone size, CDR3 DNA, CDR3 protein. D genes are given only for firm matches. Clone sizes are given selectively: once, few, many, or a class where the clone is expanded.

>TRBJ2-1|TRBV7-2|-|-
TGTGCCAGCAGACCGAATGGCGGATCTTACAATGAGCAGTTCTTC
CASRPNGGSYNEQFF
>TRBJ1-6|TRBV4-1|-|-
TGCGCCAGCAGCCAAGACACAGGGCACTTTAATTCACCCCTCCACTTT
CASSQDTGHFNSPLHF
>TRBJ1-2|TRBV19|-|once
TGTGCCAGTACCCATCGGCAGTCCAGGGCTGGCTACACCTTC
CASTHRQSRAGYTF
>TRBJ2-1|TRBV11-3|TRBD2|-
TGTGCCAGCAGCCCCCGGGGGGGAGCGCCCAATGAGCAGTTCTTC
CASSPRGGAPNEQFF
>TRBJ1-1|TRBV7-3|TRBD1|-
TGTGCCAGCAGCTCGGGACAGGGGGCCCACACTGAAGCTTTCTTT
CASSSGQGAHTEAFF
>TRBJ2-2|TRBV7-9|-|-
TGTGCCAGCAGCTTAGCGTGGGGCCCCATGGCCGGGGAGCTGTTTTTT
CASSLAWGPMAGELFF
>TRBJ2-7|TRBV5-1|TRBD1|-
TGCGCCAGCAGCCTGACGGCAGGGGGCGGTTACGAGCAGTACTTC
CASSLTAGGGYEQYF
>TRBJ2-1|TRBV7-2|-|-
TGTGCCAGCACCTTAATCCCGGGAGTGGGACACAATGAGCAGTTCTTC
CASTLIPGVGHNEQFF
>TRBJ2-6|TRBV6-1|-|-
TGTGCCAGCAGTGTGGGTGGAAGTGGACAATCTGGGGCCAACGTCCTGACTTTC
CASSVGGSGQSGANVLTF
>TRBJ1-2|TRBV7-9|TRBD1|-
TGTGCCAGCAGGGACAGGGGAAACTATGGCTACACCTTC
CASRDRGNYGYTF
>TRBJ1-5|TRBV4-1|-|-
TGCGCCAGCAGCCAAAGTACCGACGGGGCGACTAGAGGCAATCAGCCCCAGCATTTT
CASSQSTDGATRGNQPQHF
>TRBJ1-5|TRBV19|TRBD1|few
TGTGCCAGTAGTAACATGATGAGGACAGGGGGCGGCAATCAGCCCCAGCATTTT
CASSNMMRTGGGNQPQHF
>TRBJ1-2|TRBV2|-|-
TGTGCCAGCACCCTACGTCGCCGAAATCACTATGGCTACACCTTC
CASTLRRRNHYGYTF
>TRBJ2-3|TRBV7-9|-|-
TGTGCCAGCAGCCTTACACTAGAAGATACGCAGTATTTT
CASSLTLEDTQYF
>TRBJ2-2|TRBV11-2|-|once
TGTGCCAGCAGCTTAGTGGAGGACAAGAACACCGGGGAGCTGTTTTTT
CASSLVEDKNTGELFF
>TRBJ1-1|TRBV27|-|-
TGTGCCAGCAGTGGGGGACGGAGGAACACTGAAGCTTTCTTT
CASSGGRRNTEAFF
>TRBJ1-2|TRBV18|-|once
TGTGCCAGCTCGCTCTCCGGGACCCCGGAGGGCGGCTACACCTTC
CASSLSGTPEGGYTF
>TRBJ1-2|TRBV30|-|-
TGTGCCGCCTTATCGGGATTAGGGTTAAGCTATGGCTACACCTTC
CAALSGLGLSYGYTF
>TRBJ2-7|TRBV12-5|-|-
TGTGCTAGTGGTTTGGTACTGGGAGGGGGCCTGGACGAGCAGTACTTC
CASGLVLGGGLDEQYF
>TRBJ1-6|TRBV4-1|-|-
TGCGCCAGCAGCCAAGCCCCCACAGACAGATTCTATAATTCACCCCTCCACTTT
CASSQAPTDRFYNSPLHF
>TRBJ2-7|TRBV5-1|TRBD1|-
TGCGCCAGCAGCCCCGGACAGGGTAAGCGAGAGCAGTACTTC
CASSPGQGKREQYF
>TRBJ2-5|TRBV21-1|-|-
TGTGCCAGCAGCCCAGGGACCCAGTACTTC
CASSPGTQYF
>TRBJ1-1|TRBV5-1|TRBD1|-
TGCGCCAGCAGCCAGGACAGGGTTGGAACTGAAGCTTTCTTT
CASSQDRVGTEAFF
>TRBJ2-1|TRBV18|-|-
TGTGCCAGCTCACCAAGGGAAAAAGGGGATGAGCAGTTCTTC
CASSPREKGDEQFF
>TRBJ2-1|TRBV5-6|-|-
TGTGCCAGCAGCTCAATAGCGAGCTCCTACAATGAGCAGTTCTTC
CASSSIASSYNEQFF
>TRBJ2-5|TRBV7-3|-|-
TGTGCCAGCAGCTTAACCTCGGAAGAGACCCAGTACTTC
CASSLTSEETQYF
>TRBJ1-2|TRBV7-2|-|-
TGTGCCAGCAGCGTACAAGAGGGCTATGGCTACACCTTC
CASSVQEGYGYTF
>TRBJ2-5|TRBV18|-|-
TGTGCCAGCTCCCTCGTGGACCAAGAGACCCAGTACTTC
CASSLVDQETQYF
>TRBJ1-3|TRBV7-9|-|-
TGTGCCAGCAGCTTAATCACGGATCCTGGAAACACCATATATTTT
CASSLITDPGNTIYF
>TRBJ2-3|TRBV6-5|TRBD2|-
TGTGCCAGCAGTTACCCGGGGTCTAGCGGGAGGAATACGCAGTATTTT
CASSYPGSSGRNTQYF
>TRBJ1-2|TRBV18|TRBD1|once
TGTGCCAGCTCAGACAGGGGGCAGATGGCTATCTATGGCTACACCTTC
CASSDRGQMAIYGYTF
>TRBJ2-3|TRBV9|-|-
TGTGCCAGCAGCGCCGGGGGGCGTAACACAGATACGCAGTATTTT
CASSAGGRNTDTQYF
>TRBJ2-7|TRBV27|-|-
TGTGCCAGCAGTATCGACAGAGGGACTTCTTACTCCTACGAGCAGTACTTC
CASSIDRGTSYSYEQYF
>TRBJ1-2|TRBV5-6|-|once
TGTGCCAGCAGCTTGCGGAGGGGTAACTATGGCTACACCTTC
CASSLRRGNYGYTF
>TRBJ1-1|TRBV14|-|-
TGTGCCAGCAGCCAAGTGGGCCTAGCAGCTTTCTTT
CASSQVGLAAFF
>TRBJ2-3|TRBV7-8|TRBD2|-
TGTGCCAGCAGCTTAGGGGGGGGTGGTACCACAGATACGCAGTATTTT
CASSLGGGGTTDTQYF
>TRBJ1-2|TRBV7-3|-|-
TGTGCCAGCAGCTTAACCCCCGGGACTAACGATGGCTACACCTTC
CASSLTPGTNDGYTF
>TRBJ2-7|TRBV6-6|-|-
TGTGCCAGCAGTGCGCTTTACGAGCAGTACTTC
CASSALYEQYF
>TRBJ1-2|TRBV5-1|TRBD1|-
TGCGCCAGCAGCGGGGGACAGGGGGCCTATGGCTACACCTTC
CASSGGQGAYGYTF
>TRBJ2-5|TRBV4-2|-|-
TGTGCCAGCAGCCAAGACCTGGGGTTGATGGAGACCCAGTACTTC
CASSQDLGLMETQYF
>TRBJ2-2|TRBV19|TRBD2|-
TGTGCCAGTAGCGGGGGGAGGGGTCTCGCCGGGGAGCTGTTTTTT
CASSGGRGLAGELFF
>TRBJ1-5|TRBV18|-|medium-sized
TGTGCCAGCTCCAGCCAGGGCCTCAGCAATCAGCCCCAGCATTTT
CASSSQGLSNQPQHF
>TRBJ1-1|TRBV11-2|-|-
TGTGCCAGCAGCTTAGAAAGAAGAACTTTCTTT
CASSLERRTFF
>TRBJ1-1|TRBV10-3|-|-
TGTGCCATCAGTGGGAAGGGAGGTACTGAAGCTTTCTTT
CAISGKGGTEAFF
>TRBJ2-5|TRBV7-8|TRBD2|-
TGTGCCTCAATACGCGGGAGGGGGGCGACGGCAGAGACCCAGTACTTC
CASIRGRGATAETQYF
>TRBJ2-5|TRBV9|-|-
TGTGCCAGCAGCGTAGCTACTGTTGGGGGGCCGGGAGAGACCCAGTACTTC
CASSVATVGGPGETQYF
>TRBJ2-1|TRBV7-3|TRBD2|few
TGTGCCAGCAGCTTATCTAGCGGAGACCACAATGAGCAGTTCTTC
CASSLSSGDHNEQFF
>TRBJ2-1|TRBV19|TRBD1|-
TGTGCTACGGGACAGAGTCATAACAATGAGCAGTTCTTC
CATGQSHNNEQFF
>TRBJ1-2|TRBV7-8|TRBD1|-
TGTGCCAGCAGCCCCGGGACAGGGATCGTCCTGGATGGCTACACCTTC
CASSPGTGIVLDGYTF
>TRBJ2-7|TRBV14|TRBD1|-
TGTGCCAGCAGCCTCGGGACAGGTTGGAACGACGAGCAGTACTTC
CASSLGTGWNDEQYF
>TRBJ2-5|TRBV19|-|-
TGTGCCAGTAGTTACGGAGGGGAGACCCAGTACTTC
CASSYGGETQYF
>TRBJ2-7|TRBV2|-|-
TGTGCCAGCAGTGGGGGAGTTAGCTCCTACGAGCAGTACTTC
CASSGGVSSYEQYF